This passage covers 29 T cell receptor beta chains from one sample sequenced in a study of response to subunit inactivated influenza vaccine. MiXCR, run by TCRdb on the RT-PCR reads, gives a single entry per CDR3 protein. In the table there are approximately 500,000 distinct CDR3 sequences, 20% to 25% of which are singletons. This sample also appeared in a second study, on T cells expressing NK-cell markers. That source reports: A 5'RACE template switching approach incorporating UMIs was used to make TCR beta cDNA.

The material was CD4+ T cells sorted from PBMCs, obtained about 13 days after vaccination. The origin of the receptors is a man aged 50 or older who received an inactivated influenza vaccine.

V usage is TRBV28 and J usage is TRBJ2-3; TRBD2 aligns across 7 bases. Germline V gene lookup returns CDR1 MDHEN and CDR2 SYDVKM. J lost 2 bases, V lost 3 bases, and 8 bases had no gene match. The CDR3 has 16 amino acids. As DNA, the CDR3 is TGTGCCAGCAGTTTGCAACCGGGACTATCCACAGATACGCAGTATTTT. Its translation: CASSLQPGLSTDTQYF.

The sample holds a few counts of this clonotype. The V gene is TRBV6-2 or TRBV6-3, the J gene TRBJ2-4; 8 bases are shared with TRBD1. Germline CDR1 and CDR2: MNHEY and SVGEGT. The CDR3 is 14 residues long. After removal of 6 bases from V and 9 bases from J, the junction contained 10 bases not matched to a gene. The CDR3, as DNA: TGTGCCAGCAGCCAGGGGGCTGTAGTGGGCATTCAGTACTTC. Protein: CASSQGAVVGIQYF.

The V call is TRBV10-3, the J call TRBJ2-7; 8 positions match TRBD2. Germline V lookup: CDR1 ENHRY, CDR2 SYGVKD. This CDR3 contains 15 residues. V lost 0 bases and J lost 1; bases outside the gene matches: 2. CDR3 amino acids: CAISESAGGSYEQYF. CDR3 in DNA: TGTGCCATCAGTGAGTCTGCGGGAGGATCCTACGAGCAGTACTTC.

Points on this clonotype: One end of the junction varies from germline; a read error may be responsible. The J gene is TRBJ2-7, the V gene TRBV28; 8 bases match TRBD1. This CDR3 is built from 14 residues. CDR1 is MDHEN and CDR2 is SYDVKM in the germline V gene. This chain's CDR3 is CASSLGQGMRPALF. In nucleotides, the CDR3 is TGTGCCAGCAGTCTCGGACAGGGAATGCGTCCGGCCCTCTTC.

The chain couples TRBV12-3 or TRBV12-4 to TRBJ1-6; no clear D gene. The CDR3 length is 14 residues. The V end was cut by 4 bases, the J end by 10 bases, with 14 bases between. The CDR3 reads CASSSQKARSPLHF. The CDR3 region has the DNA TGTGCCAGCAGTTCACAAAAGGCCCGATCACCCCTCCACTTT.

This clonotype showed up many times. This rearrangement joins TRBV7-2 to TRBJ2-5, with D possibly TRBD1 on 5 matching bases. In germline, CDR1 is SGHTA, CDR2 FQGNSA. V lost 5 bases and J lost 5, with 15 bases in between. CDR3 length: 14 residues. The CDR3 bases are TGTGCCAGCAGCCCATCTGGGGCGGTGGAGACCCAGTACTTC. This sequence encodes CASSPSGAVETQYF.

V is TRBV24-1 and J is TRBJ2-2; TRBD1 is a possible D gene (7 bases). The CDR3 contains 13 residues. Trimming left V 9 bases short and J 4 bases short, with 11 bases between. Looked up from germline, CDR1 is KGHDR and CDR2 is SFDVKD. The chain's CDR3 is CATQGGFTGELFF. In DNA form, the CDR3 reads TGTGCCACCCAGGGGGGCTTCACCGGGGAGCTGTTTTTT.

The CDR3 spells CASSKGLAVSYEQYF. CDR3 DNA: TGTGCCAGCAGTAAGGGACTAGCGGTTAGTTACGAGCAGTACTTC. The rearrangement joins TRBV6-2 or TRBV6-3 to TRBJ2-7; 11 nucleotides align to TRBD2. Germline V gene sequence: CDR1 MNHEY, CDR2 SVGEGT. The V and J ends lost 5 bases and 4 bases, in that order; junction bases with no gene match: 7. The length of the CDR3 is 15 residues.

This clonotype was observed many times. The rearrangement links TRBV20-1 to TRBJ2-7, with 7 bases matching TRBD2. Germline values: CDR1 DFQATT, CDR2 SNEGSKA (reference sequence). This CDR3 region has 16 residues. J lost 0 bases, V lost 0 bases, and 8 bases had no gene match. The CDR3 sequence: CSARDFQRDLSYEQYF. CDR3 DNA sequence: TGCAGTGCTAGAGATTTTCAGCGGGACCTCTCCTACGAGCAGTACTTC.

The CDR3 loop reads CASSLQGARETGELFF. CDR3 nucleotide sequence: TGCGCCAGCAGCTTGCAGGGGGCGAGGGAAACCGGGGAGCTGTTTTTT. This sequence joins TRBV5-1 and TRBJ2-2, with TRBD1 matching 8 bases. In germline, CDR1 is SGHRS, CDR2 YFSETQ. The CDR3 loop spans 16 amino acids. Trimming cost V 1 base and J 5 bases; bases outside gene matches: 7.

This clonotype was seen a few times. This chain uses TRBV19 with TRBJ1-5; D is possibly TRBD1 (5 bases). The CDR3 has 15 residues. Germline CDR1 is LNHDA and CDR2 is SQIVND (reference sequence). Trimming removed 5 bases from V and 9 bases from J, with 20 bases in between. The CDR3 bases are TGTGCCAGTAGTCCGTCCTCCTATGGGGCAGGGCCCCAGCATTTT. Encoded protein: CASSPSSYGAGPQHF.

V is TRBV19 and J is TRBJ2-3, with 9 bases lining up with TRBD1. Germline CDR1 is LNHDA and CDR2 is SQIVND (reference sequence). The CDR3 is made up of 16 amino acids. Losses at the gene ends were 5 bases for V and 4 bases for J; bases not matched to a gene: 10. CDR3 sequence (DNA): TGTGCCAGTAGTCCCGACCGGGACAGGGTATCAGATACGCAGTATTTT. This codes for CASSPDRDRVSDTQYF.

Here the CDR3 reads CASSRRTGLGETQYF. The CDR3, as DNA: TGTGCCAGCAGTCGTCGGACAGGGTTAGGGGAGACCCAGTACTTC. J is TRBJ2-5 and V is TRBV7-3; 8 nucleotides agree with TRBD1. The V gene end was trimmed by 6 bases and the J gene end by 5 bases; junction bases not matched to a gene: 11. CDR3 size: 15 residues. The germline CDR1 and CDR2 sequences are SGHTA and FQGTGA.

V and J are TRBV7-8 and TRBJ1-5; TRBD1 aligns across 8 bases. This CDR3 has 16 amino acids. Per germline, CDR1 SGHVS and CDR2 FQNEAQ. V gave up 5 bases and J gave up 2 bases; unmatched junction bases: 8. This CDR3 is CASSPDRGFGNQPQHF. CDR3 nucleotide sequence: TGTGCCAGCAGCCCCGACAGGGGTTTTGGCAATCAGCCCCAGCATTTT.

J is TRBJ2-1 and V is TRBV4-3; 12 nucleotides agree with TRBD2. Per the germline V gene, CDR1 is LGHNA and CDR2 is YSLEER. CDR3 length: 17 residues. The V segment lost 0 bases and the J segment 9 bases; nucleotides outside the gene matches: 9. CDR3 in amino acids: CASSQDIVASGRGEQFF. CDR3 DNA: TGCGCCAGCAGCCAAGATATAGTGGCTAGCGGGAGGGGTGAGCAGTTCTTC.

The chain couples TRBV6-1 to TRBJ2-5, with 12 bases matching TRBD2. Germline CDR1 MNHNS, CDR2 SASEGT. The CDR3 extends over 16 amino acids. After removal of 2 bases from V and 2 bases from J, the junction contained 3 bases not matched to a gene. CDR3 region: CASSETLAGGQETQYF. The CDR3 region has the DNA TGTGCCAGCAGTGAAACGCTAGCGGGAGGGCAAGAGACCCAGTACTTC.

The CDR3 spells CSVELMGEGNTIYF. The CDR3 nucleotides read TGCAGCGTTGAACTCATGGGGGAAGGAAACACCATATATTTT. The chain couples TRBV29-1 to TRBJ1-3; D is possibly TRBD1 (5 bases). V lost 2 bases and J 4 bases, leaving 12 bases between the germline ends. CDR1 and CDR2 from the germline V gene are SQVTM and ANQGSEA. The CDR3 length is 14 residues.

This clonotype was seen more than once but under ten times. The gene calls are TRBV5-1 and TRBJ1-1; TRBD1 is a possible D gene (6 bases). The germline CDR1 and CDR2 sequences are SGHRS and YFSETQ. The CDR3 is 16 residues long. The V gene lost 3 bases and the J gene lost 1 base, with 16 bases spanning the gap. The CDR3 loop reads CASSSQSRGKNTEAFF. Written as DNA, the CDR3 is TGCGCCAGCAGCTCCCAATCCAGGGGAAAGAACACTGAAGCTTTCTTT.

The gene calls are TRBV6-2 or TRBV6-3 and TRBJ2-2; 14 bases are shared with TRBD2. V dropped 0 bases and J dropped 4; count of bases not matched to a gene: 10. Germline V CDR1 and CDR2: MNHEY, SVGEGT. The CDR3 sequence is 20 residues long. CDR3 loop: CASSYSTGLAGAAGTGELFF. The CDR3 DNA reads as TGTGCCAGCAGTTACTCGACGGGACTAGCGGGAGCGGCGGGCACCGGGGAGCTGTTTTTT.

This clonotype was seen many times. The chain couples TRBV12-3 or TRBV12-4 to TRBJ2-5, with 7 bases identical to TRBD2. The length of the CDR3 is 13 residues. Trimming removed 6 bases from V and 5 bases from J; junction bases left unmatched: 6. The DNA of the CDR3 is TGTGCCAGCAGCGAACTAGCGTTGGAGACCCAGTACTTC. Encoded protein: CASSELALETQYF.

The chain links TRBV7-2 to TRBJ1-1; 9 bases fit TRBD1. Trimming at V came to 0 bases and at J to 5 bases, leaving 4 bases not matched to a gene. CDR1 and CDR2 from the germline V gene are SGHTA and FQGNSA. The CDR3 is made up of 15 amino acids. The CDR3 sequence is CASSLANRGLTEAFF. CDR3 DNA: TGTGCCAGCAGCTTAGCGAACAGGGGGCTGACTGAAGCTTTCTTT.

This chain uses TRBV12-3 or TRBV12-4 with TRBJ1-5; the D gene is possibly TRBD1 (6 bases). The CDR3 is 18 amino acids. V lost 6 bases and J lost 0, with 21 bases in between. In DNA, the CDR3 is TGTGCCAGCAGCTCCACGGGGGGGACAAGATTTAGCAATCAGCCCCAGCATTTT. It codes for CASSSTGGTRFSNQPQHF.

The CDR3 sequence is CASTETVNSPLHF. DNA of the CDR3: TGTGCCAGTACCGAGACAGTTAATTCACCCCTCCACTTT. The rearrangement links TRBV19 to TRBJ1-6; tentatively, D is TRBD1 (5 bases). The V gene's germline CDR1 is LNHDA and CDR2 SQIVND (reference sequence). The CDR3 has 13 amino acids. Trimming took 7 bases from V and 6 from J, leaving 10 bases between them.

This chain joins TRBV28 and TRBJ2-7, with 8 positions matching TRBD1. CDR1 MDHEN and CDR2 SYDVKM come from the germline V gene. The CDR3 totals 12 residues. Trimming at V came to 6 bases and at J to 12 bases, leaving 10 bases not matched to a gene. The CDR3 sequence: CASRLGRQGLYF. CDR3 nucleotide sequence: TGTGCCAGCAGGCTGGGGCGACAGGGGCTGTACTTC.

This clonotype was recorded a few times. The rearrangement links TRBV7-2 to TRBJ2-1; 11 positions agree with TRBD1. The germline V gene has CDR1 SGHTA and CDR2 FQGNSA. The V segment lost 2 bases and the J segment 9 bases; nucleotides outside the gene matches: 6. The CDR3 spans 15 residues. The CDR3 loop reads CASSLQDRGRVEQFF. CDR3 nucleotide sequence: TGTGCCAGCAGCTTACAGGACAGGGGGCGGGTTGAGCAGTTCTTC.

The chain has TRBV2 and TRBJ2-1, with D possibly being TRBD1 or TRBD2 (6 bases each). This CDR3 contains 15 residues. The germline V gene encodes CDR1 SNHLY and CDR2 FYNNEI. V lost 2 bases to trimming and J lost 7 bases, with 15 bases between them. This CDR3 is CASSEMGGSKNEQFF. The CDR3 DNA reads as TGTGCCAGCAGTGAAATGGGGGGCAGTAAGAATGAGCAGTTCTTC.

This clonotype has only a few counts. CDR3 nucleotides: TGTGCCAGCAGCTTAAGTGCGGGGAGGGTAGAGACCCAGTACTTC. Protein product: CASSLSAGRVETQYF. The V and J genes are TRBV7-9 and TRBJ2-5, with 7 bases fitting TRBD2. The junction had 7 bases not matched to a gene; V was cut back by 2 bases and J by 4 bases. CDR1 SEHNR and CDR2 FQNEAQ come from the germline V gene (reference sequence). This CDR3 has 15 amino acids.

A few counts support this clonotype. J is TRBJ2-5 and V is TRBV5-1; D is uncertain. The V gene lost 4 bases and the J gene lost 4 bases, with 8 bases spanning the gap. Per germline, CDR1 SGHRS and CDR2 YFSETQ. The length of the CDR3 is 12 residues. CDR3 nucleotides: TGCGCCAGCAGCGCCCTAGGAGAGACCCAGTACTTC. Amino acids: CASSALGETQYF.

Concerning this clonotype itself: One end of the junction varies from germline; a read error may be responsible. The chain combines TRBV7-7 with TRBJ2-5, with 9 bases lining up with TRBD1. Germline V gives CDR1 SSHAT, CDR2 FNYEAQ (reference sequence). The CDR3 spans 16 residues. The DNA for the CDR3 is TGTGCTAGCAGCTTAGGGACAGGGCTAGGGCAAGAGACCCAGTACTTC. Translating gives CASSLGTGLGQETQYF.